These 32 T cell receptor beta chains came from one sample sequenced in a study of T cell changes during pregnancy in multiple sclerosis. Profiled with immunoSEQ multiplex PCR; TCRdb holds only in-frame clones, not every one. The table records around 56,000 clones, about nine tenths of them present only once. The source was CD4+ T cells from peripheral blood mononuclear cells, collected in the third trimester of pregnancy. These receptors were collected from a female donor with multiple sclerosis, enrolled in a pregnancy study.

The rearrangement joins TRBV12-5 to TRBJ2-5, with 14 bases lining up with TRBD2. CDR1 is LGHNT, CDR2 FRNRAP, per germline. The CDR3 runs to 17 residues. V trimming: 3 bases; J trimming: 5 bases; junction bases outside the gene matches: 8. The CDR3 coding sequence is TGTGCTAGTGGTTTTGCCGGGACTAGCGGGGGTGGGGAGACCCAGTACTTC. Its translation: CASGFAGTSGGGETQYF.

The chain combines TRBV7-9 with TRBJ2-5; 14 nucleotides agree with TRBD2. Germline assignment: CDR1 SEHNR and CDR2 FQNEAQ (reference sequence). V lost 5 bases to trimming and J lost 5 bases; unmatched junction nucleotides: 4. The CDR3 has 15 amino acids. The CDR3 sequence is CASSPRTSGRETQYF. CDR3 nucleotide sequence: TGTGCCAGCAGCCCACGGACTAGCGGGAGGGAGACCCAGTACTTC.

This chain connects TRBV18 to TRBJ1-1; D call uncertain. The V end lost 6 bases, the J end lost 3 bases, and 17 bases lay between the germline ends. The CDR3 runs 15 residues. CDR1 KGHSH and CDR2 LQKENI come from the germline V gene. CDR3 DNA: TGTGCCAGCTCCGACCGCGGGGTTTGGGACACTGAAGCTTTCTTT. Protein: CASSDRGVWDTEAFF. Combining the CDR3 with reference TRBV18 and TRBJ1-1 gives the whole variable domain NAGVMQNPRHLVRRRGQEARLRCSPMKGHSHVYWYRQLPEEGLKFMVYLQKENIIDESGMPKERFSAEFPKEGPSILRIQQVVRGDSAAYFCASSDRGVWDTEAFFGQGTRLTVV.

The chain carries TRBV6-5 and TRBJ1-2, with 7 bases that match TRBD1. Trimming took 4 bases from V and 4 from J; bases not matched to a gene: 6. Germline V gene sequence: CDR1 MNHEY, CDR2 SVGAGI. The CDR3 length is 14 residues. The CDR3: CASSFSTGFYGYTF. DNA for the CDR3: TGTGCCAGCAGTTTTTCGACAGGGTTCTATGGCTACACCTTC.

This clone showed up just a few times. The V call is TRBV7-2, the J call TRBJ1-2, with TRBD1 as a possible D gene (5 bases). The CDR3 has 15 amino acids. The V gene's germline CDR1 is SGHTA and CDR2 FQGNSA. Trimming removed 5 bases from V and 3 bases from J, with 16 bases in between. For the CDR3, the DNA is TGTGCCAGCAGCCCCGGTGGGGGGACCTACTATGGCTACACCTTC. Encoded protein: CASSPGGGTYYGYTF.

In its sample, this clone was seen once. The V call is TRBV5-1, the J call TRBJ1-1; 7 bases map to TRBD1. The J segment lost 4 bases and the V segment lost 5 bases, leaving 8 bases of the junction unmatched. CDR1 and CDR2 from the germline V gene are SGHRS and YFSETQ. The CDR3 spans 14 residues. CDR3 sequence: CASSNAGQATEAFF. CDR3 nucleotide sequence: TGCGCCAGCAGTAATGCCGGACAGGCCACTGAAGCTTTCTTT. The complete variable domain, with remaining parts taken from reference TRBV5-1 and TRBJ1-1, reads KAGVTQTPRYLIKTRGQQVTLSCSPISGHRSVSWYQQTPGQGLQFLFEYFSETQRNKGNFPGRFSGRQFSNSRSEMNVSTLELGDSALYLCASSNAGQATEAFFGQGTRLTVV.

This chain connects TRBV7-9 to TRBJ1-4; TRBD1 might be the D (5 bases). Trimming removed 5 bases from V and 3 bases from J, with 10 bases in between. The CDR3 extends over 14 amino acids. CDR1 and CDR2 (germline): SEHNR, FQNEAQ (reference sequence). CDR3: CASSQGWANEKLFF. CDR3 coding DNA: TGTGCCAGCAGCCAGGGCTGGGCTAATGAAAAACTGTTTTTT.

This clone appeared once. The V and J genes are TRBV19 and TRBJ1-4; TRBD1 matches 7 bases. Germline V gene lookup returns CDR1 LNHDA and CDR2 SQIVND (reference sequence). V shed 4 bases and J 0 bases; nucleotides not matched to a gene: 5. This CDR3 has 16 amino acids. The CDR3: CASSTRQGSTNEKLFF. In DNA form, the CDR3 reads TGTGCCAGTAGTACCCGACAGGGATCAACTAATGAAAAACTGTTTTTT.

In this sample, this clone turned up once. This chain links TRBV29-1 with TRBJ1-5; the D gene is possibly TRBD1 (6 bases). Trimming removed 4 bases at V and 5 bases at J, with 12 bases between. Germline CDR1 reads SQVTM; CDR2 reads ANQGSEA. This CDR3 has 13 residues. The CDR3 DNA reads TGCAGCGTTGGTCTGGACAGTTATCAGCCCCAGCATTTT. Its translation: CSVGLDSYQPQHF. Variable domain in full (rest from reference TRBV29-1 and TRBJ1-5): SAVISQKPSRDICQRGTSLTIQCQVDSQVTMMFWYRQQPGQSLTLIATANQGSEATYESGFVIDKFPISRPNLTFSTLTVSNMSPEDSSIYLCSVGLDSYQPQHFGDGTRLSIL.

The gene calls are TRBV9 and TRBJ1-5; a possible D gene is TRBD1 (6 bases). The CDR3 is made up of 14 amino acids. Germline CDR1 reads SGDLS; CDR2 reads YYNGEE. With 3 bases removed from V and 5 bases from J, the gap between germline ends came to 12 bases. The CDR3 sequence: CASSGSGVDQPQHF. The CDR3 nucleotides read TGTGCCAGCAGCGGCTCAGGGGTCGATCAGCCCCAGCATTTT.

V and J are TRBV7-6 and TRBJ2-7, with a tentative D call TRBD1 (6 bases). Per germline, CDR1 SGHVS and CDR2 FNYEAQ. Trimming removed 1 base from V and 4 bases from J, with 14 bases in between. The CDR3 has 15 residues. The CDR3 spells CASSLEGGRGYEQYF. The CDR3 coding sequence is TGTGCCAGCAGCTTAGAAGGCGGCAGGGGATACGAGCAGTACTTC.

In its sample, this clone was seen a few times. CDR3 in amino acids: CASSFSQGGTEAFF. The CDR3 DNA reads as TGTGCCAGCAGCTTTTCCCAGGGGGGCACTGAAGCTTTCTTT. The chain links TRBV9 to TRBJ1-1; 7 bases are shared with TRBD1. CDR3 size: 14 residues. With V trimmed by 4 bases and J by 4 bases, 7 bases remained unmatched. Germline V CDR1 and CDR2: SGDLS, YYNGEE.

The chain employs TRBV18 and TRBJ1-1; 8 bases are a match to TRBD1. Germline V gene data show CDR1 as KGHSH and CDR2 as LQKENI. The CDR3 loop spans 15 amino acids. V was pared by 3 bases and J by 4 bases, with 7 bases of the junction left unmatched. CDR3 residues: CASSPSTGASTEAFF. CDR3 bases: TGTGCCAGCTCACCCTCGACAGGGGCGAGCACTGAAGCTTTCTTT.

This rearrangement joins TRBV7-8 to TRBJ1-1; a possible D gene is TRBD1 (5 bases). Trimming took 3 bases from V and 11 from J, leaving 25 bases between them. This CDR3 has 16 amino acids. The germline V gene has CDR1 SGHVS and CDR2 FQNEAQ. As DNA, the CDR3 is TGTGCCAGCAGCTTGGCACCCAGGGTTCGGACCAAGTCGGCTTTCTTT. Translation gives CASSLAPRVRTKSAFF.

This chain joins TRBV5-1 and TRBJ1-4; a weak D match, TRBD1 (5 bases). CDR3 size: 17 residues. The V gene lost 1 base and the J gene lost 0 bases, with 13 bases spanning the gap. CDR1 and CDR2 (germline): SGHRS, YFSETQ. CDR3 region: CASSLKPGFTTNEKLFF. The CDR3 nucleotides read TGCGCCAGCAGCTTGAAGCCAGGGTTTACAACTAATGAAAAACTGTTTTTT.

This chain joins TRBV7-2 and TRBJ1-1, with D unclear. The CDR3 runs to 14 residues. The V gene lost 3 bases and the J gene lost 1 base, with 9 bases spanning the gap. Per germline, CDR1 SGHTA and CDR2 FQGNSA. The CDR3 sequence is CASSFGSPNTEAFF. CDR3 nucleotides: TGTGCCAGCAGCTTCGGGTCCCCGAACACTGAAGCTTTCTTT.

The V call is TRBV30, the J call TRBJ2-1; possible D gene TRBD2, 5 bases. V shed 4 bases and J shed 5 bases, with 6 bases lying between them. Germline CDR1 is GTSNPN and CDR2 is SVGIG (reference sequence). The CDR3 spans 11 residues. As DNA, the CDR3 is TGTGCCTGGAAGGAGGACAATGAGCAGTTCTTC. Amino acids: CAWKEDNEQFF. The complete variable domain, with remaining parts taken from reference TRBV30 and TRBJ2-1, reads SQTIHQWPATLVQPVGSPLSLECTVEGTSNPNLYWYRQAAGRGLQLLFYSVGIGQISSEVPQNLSASRPQDRQFILSSKKLLLSDSGFYLCAWKEDNEQFFGPGTRLTVL.

The chain links TRBV6-5 to TRBJ1-6; D is ambiguous. The CDR3 covers 14 residues. V dropped 2 bases and J dropped 7 bases, with 9 bases sitting between them. Germline CDR1 is MNHEY and CDR2 is SVGAGI. CDR3 sequence: CASSYVARNSPLHF. CDR3 in DNA: TGTGCCAGCAGTTACGTCGCGAGGAATTCACCCCTCCACTTT.

The V and J genes are TRBV6-6 and TRBJ2-1; D remains ambiguous. Per germline, CDR1 MNHNY and CDR2 SVGAGI (reference sequence). The CDR3 covers 13 residues. Trimming took off 5 bases at V and 9 bases at J, with 14 bases between the two ends. The CDR3 nucleotides are TGTGCCAGCAGTACTGGGCTGGTGGGTGAGCAGTTCTTC. This sequence encodes CASSTGLVGEQFF.

This clone occurred once. This rearrangement joins TRBV7-9 to TRBJ2-1; 14 bases match TRBD2. Trimming cost V 5 bases and J 8 bases; bases outside gene matches: 8. There are 16 residues in the CDR3. From germline, CDR1 is SEHNR and CDR2 FQNEAQ (reference sequence). For the CDR3, the DNA is TGTGCCAGCAGCCCAGGGACTAGCGGGAGTTCGGATGAGCAGTTCTTC. Translating gives CASSPGTSGSSDEQFF. Complete variable domain (other parts from reference TRBV7-9 and TRBJ2-1): DTGVSQNPRHKITKRGQNVTFRCDPISEHNRLYWYRQTLGQGPEFLTYFQNEAQLEKSRLLSDRFSAERPKGSFSTLEIQRTEQGDSAMYLCASSPGTSGSSDEQFFGPGTRLTVL.

The rearrangement joins TRBV7-9 to TRBJ2-5; 7 nucleotides line up with TRBD1. Trimming took 4 bases from V and 1 from J; bases not matched to a gene: 3. Germline CDR1 is SEHNR and CDR2 is FQNEAQ (reference sequence). The CDR3 extends over 14 amino acids. CDR3 sequence: CASSWDSSQETQYF. CDR3 DNA: TGTGCCAGCAGCTGGGACAGCTCCCAAGAGACCCAGTACTTC.

The chain employs TRBV11-2 and TRBJ1-2; 8 bases fit TRBD1. This CDR3 has 15 residues. V shed 3 bases and J 4 bases; nucleotides not matched to a gene: 7. The germline V gene has CDR1 SGHAT and CDR2 FQNNGV. CDR3 in DNA: TGTGCCAGCAGCTTCGGACAGGGTACGGTCTATGGCTACACCTTC. Residues: CASSFGQGTVYGYTF. Using reference TRBV11-2 and TRBJ1-2 for the parts outside the CDR3, the full variable domain is EAGVAQSPRYKIIEKRQSVAFWCNPISGHATLYWYQQILGQGPKLLIQFQNNGVVDDSQLPKDRFSAERLKGVDSTLKIQPAKLEDSAVYLCASSFGQGTVYGYTFGSGTRLTVV.

The rearrangement links TRBV10-1 to TRBJ1-2; weak D call: TRBD1 (6 bases). The CDR3 is 14 amino acids. V lost 3 bases, J lost 7 bases, and 15 bases lay in between. Germline-derived CDR1 and CDR2 are WNHNN and SYGVQD (reference sequence). CDR3 sequence reads: CASSDAQGTGGYTF. As DNA, the CDR3 is TGCGCCAGCAGTGATGCCCAGGGGACCGGTGGCTACACCTTC.

J is TRBJ2-3 and V is TRBV7-9; tentatively, D is TRBD2 (5 bases). Germline loops: CDR1 SEHNR, CDR2 FQNEAQ (reference sequence). The CDR3 consists of 16 residues. V was clipped by 5 bases and J by 0 bases, with 15 bases between them. CDR3 nucleotides: TGTGCCAGCAGCATTCCGTCCAGGACTAGCACAGATACGCAGTATTTT. Amino acids: CASSIPSRTSTDTQYF.

The V gene is TRBV5-8, the J gene TRBJ1-2; D is possibly TRBD1 (5 bases). V was clipped by 4 bases and J by 3 bases, with 16 bases between them. The V gene's germline CDR1 is SGHTS and CDR2 YDEGEE. The CDR3 extends over 15 amino acids. The CDR3 here is CASSRERGRDYGYTF. In DNA, the CDR3 is TGTGCCAGCAGCAGGGAGCGGGGGAGGGACTATGGCTACACCTTC.

This chain links TRBV7-2 with TRBJ1-6, with 8 bases identical to TRBD1. The CDR3 consists of 15 residues. The V gene's germline CDR1 is SGHTA and CDR2 FQGNSA. V shed 7 bases and J 5 bases; nucleotides not matched to a gene: 7. DNA of the CDR3: TGTGCCAGCATCAACAGGGGGGTCCATAATTCACCCCTCCACTTT. This encodes CASINRGVHNSPLHF.

The V gene is TRBV30, the J gene TRBJ2-7, with D possibly matching TRBD2 (5 bases). V was pared by 3 bases and J by 0 bases, with 15 bases between. The germline gives CDR1 GTSNPN, CDR2 SVGIG (reference sequence). This CDR3 contains 15 residues. For the CDR3, the DNA is TGTGCCTGGAGGTCCCGAGAGGGAGACTCCTACGAGCAGTACTTC. It specifies CAWRSREGDSYEQYF.

DNA of the CDR3: TGCGCCAGCAGCGGGGGACAGCGAGGGGAGACCCAGTACTTC. This sequence encodes CASSGGQRGETQYF. The chain carries TRBV5-1 and TRBJ2-5; 7 bases map to TRBD1. V trimming: 4 bases; J trimming: 5 bases; junction bases outside the gene matches: 8. CDR1 SGHRS and CDR2 YFSETQ come from the germline V gene. The CDR3 loop spans 14 amino acids.

This CDR3 reads CASSLASGPQYF. The CDR3 nucleotides read TGTGCCAGCAGCTTAGCGTCAGGGCCCCAGTACTTC. The V call is TRBV7-2, the J call TRBJ2-5; D is possibly TRBD1 (5 bases). The CDR3 runs to 12 residues. V was trimmed by 0 bases and J by 9 bases, leaving 8 bases between them. Germline loops: CDR1 SGHTA, CDR2 FQGNSA.

The genes are TRBV27 and TRBJ2-5, with 10 bases identical to TRBD2. From germline, CDR1 is MNHEY and CDR2 SMNVEV (reference sequence). V was clipped by 3 bases and J by 5 bases; unmatched bases: 6. The CDR3 sequence is 15 residues long. The CDR3 DNA reads as TGTGCCAGCAGTTTGGGGCTAGCGGGGGTCGAGACCCAGTACTTC. It codes for CASSLGLAGVETQYF.

J is TRBJ1-1 and V is TRBV5-6, with no clear D. Looked up from germline, CDR1 is SGHDT and CDR2 is YYEEEE. The CDR3 length is 15 residues. V was pared by 4 bases and J by 0 bases, with 13 bases between. The CDR3 DNA is TGTGCCAGCAGCCACACCCCCAGTATGAACACTGAAGCTTTCTTT. Translating gives CASSHTPSMNTEAFF.

V and J are TRBV19 and TRBJ1-5; a weak D match, TRBD1 (5 bases). The CDR3 contains 13 residues. V lost 6 bases and J 4 bases, leaving 10 bases between the germline ends. Germline loops: CDR1 LNHDA, CDR2 SQIVND (reference sequence). The DNA of the CDR3 is TGTGCCAGTAGGAAAAACAGGAATCAGCCCCAGCATTTT. Its protein is CASRKNRNQPQHF.